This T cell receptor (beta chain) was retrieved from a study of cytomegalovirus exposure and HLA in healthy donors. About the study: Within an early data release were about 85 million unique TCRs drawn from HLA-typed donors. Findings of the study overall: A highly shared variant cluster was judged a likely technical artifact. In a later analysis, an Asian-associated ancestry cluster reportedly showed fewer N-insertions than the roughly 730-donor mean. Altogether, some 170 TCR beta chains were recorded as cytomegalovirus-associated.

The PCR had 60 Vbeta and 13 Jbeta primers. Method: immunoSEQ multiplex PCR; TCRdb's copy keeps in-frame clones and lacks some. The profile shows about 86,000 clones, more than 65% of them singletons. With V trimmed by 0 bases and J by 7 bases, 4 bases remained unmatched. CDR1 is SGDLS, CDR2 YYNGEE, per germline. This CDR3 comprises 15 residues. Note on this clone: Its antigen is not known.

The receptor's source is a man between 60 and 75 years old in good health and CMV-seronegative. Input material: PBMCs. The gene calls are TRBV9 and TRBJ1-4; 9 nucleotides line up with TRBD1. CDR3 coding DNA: TGTGCCAGCAGCGTAGGAACAGGGGGCGGTGAAAAACTGTTTTTT. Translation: CASSVGTGGGEKLFF. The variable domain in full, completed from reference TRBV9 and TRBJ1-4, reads DSGVTQTPKHLITATGQRVTLRCSPRSGDLSVYWYQQSLDQGLQFLIQYYNGEERAKGNILERFSAQQFPDLHSELNLSSLELGDSALYFCASSVGTGGGEKLFFGSGTQLSVL.